This TCR beta chain was sequenced for a study of T-cell reconstitution after alpha-beta-depleted transplantation in children. Whole-study findings and limits: Several hundred expanded graft clones reportedly gave rise to the alpha-beta T cells present about two months after transplant. Surviving recipient T cells and thymic progenitors produced the high day-60 TCRbeta diversity seen in some patients.

Concerning this clonotype: Its antigen is as yet unknown.

Germline V CDR1 and CDR2: SGHAT, FQNNGV. The CDR3 extends over 14 amino acids. Trimming stripped 2 bases from V and 9 bases from J, with 14 bases between. Unique molecular identifiers were incorporated into the prepared TCRbeta library. MiXCR was run by TCRdb on the PCR reads, yielding one entry per CDR3 protein. The table records 250,000 to 400,000 distinct CDR3 sequences, around 20% of them present only once. The V call is TRBV11-2, the J call TRBJ2-1; TRBD2 might be the D (6 bases). The sequences come from PBMCs, mostly from graft donor cells, collected 180 days after TCRalphabeta/CD19-depleted stem cell transplant. The receptor comes from a male patient younger than 18 who had a stem cell transplant for acute lymphoblastic leukemia, so the T cells may come from the graft donor. CDR3: CASSLNRGSGEQFF. CDR3 DNA: TGTGCCAGCAGCTTAAATCGGGGGAGCGGTGAGCAGTTCTTC.